The 13 T cell receptor beta chains listed next were all sequenced from one sample in a study of blood T cell repertoires in COVID-19. Assay used: immunoSEQ multiplex PCR; TCRdb lists only in-frame clones, some missing. Among around 300,000 clones listed, approximately 90% were seen once. Sequencing was done on a sample of peripheral blood. The receptors here all came from a woman in her fifties or sixties with COVID-19, enrolled during active disease.

The chain couples TRBV7-8 to TRBJ1-5, with 12 nucleotides matching TRBD1. V gave up 5 bases and J gave up 4 bases; unmatched junction bases: 15. Germline V gives CDR1 SGHVS, CDR2 FQNEAQ. The CDR3 consists of 19 residues. The CDR3 DNA sequence: TGTGCCAGCAGCGACCGGGACAGGGGGCCATCGTTTGGTAATCAGCCCCAGCATTTT. Protein sequence: CASSDRDRGPSFGNQPQHF.

The chain recombines TRBV27 with TRBJ2-7; 14 bases align to TRBD2. The V gene's germline CDR1 is MNHEY and CDR2 SMNVEV (reference sequence). V lost 4 bases to trimming and J lost 5 bases; unmatched junction nucleotides: 7. The CDR3 runs to 16 residues. CDR3 in DNA: TGTGCCAGCAGTTCATGGACTAGCGGGAGGTTCAACGAGCAGTACTTC. It translates to CASSSWTSGRFNEQYF.

The J gene is TRBJ2-7, the V gene TRBV7-2, with D uncertain. The CDR3 sequence is 12 residues long. Germline assignment: CDR1 SGHTA and CDR2 FQGNSA. Trimming cost V 5 bases and J 3 bases, with 8 bases left between them. CDR3 DNA: TGTGCCAGCAGCCCGTCTCTCTACGAGCAGTACTTC. Residues: CASSPSLYEQYF.

The table lists this clone with a count of one. The chain is built from TRBV3-1 (or the pseudogene TRBV3-2) and TRBJ2-7, with TRBD2 matching over 9 bases. The CDR3 is made up of 14 amino acids. V lost 5 bases, J lost 5 bases, and 7 bases stayed unmatched. CDR1 and CDR2 (germline): LGHDT, YNNKEL (reference sequence). The CDR3 DNA reads TGTGCCAGCAGCTGGAGGTCTAGCGGGGACGAGCAGTACTTC. Translating it yields CASSWRSSGDEQYF.

V usage is TRBV5-4 and J usage is TRBJ1-3, with 8 bases that match TRBD1. CDR1 is SGHNT and CDR2 is YYREEE in the germline V gene (reference sequence). The CDR3 runs to 16 residues. The ends lost 0 bases at V and 0 bases at J; junction bases unmatched: 2. In DNA, the CDR3 is TGTGCCAGCAGCTTGGTCACAGGGGGCTCTGGAAACACCATATATTTT. Its protein is CASSLVTGGSGNTIYF.

The chain carries TRBV3-1 (or the pseudogene TRBV3-2) and TRBJ1-1; 8 bases are a match to TRBD1. The V gene end was trimmed by 1 base and the J gene end by 3 bases; junction bases not matched to a gene: 1. There are 14 residues in the CDR3. Looked up from germline, CDR1 is LGHDT and CDR2 is YNNKEL (reference sequence). CDR3 amino acids: CASSQGTGHTEAFF. The DNA of the CDR3 is TGTGCCAGCAGCCAAGGGACAGGGCACACTGAAGCTTTCTTT.

The V and J genes are TRBV27 and TRBJ1-1, with TRBD1 matching over 7 bases. The CDR3 extends over 11 amino acids. Germline CDR1 is MNHEY and CDR2 is SMNVEV (reference sequence). Trimming at V came to 6 bases and at J to 11 bases, leaving 6 bases not matched to a gene. The chain's CDR3 is CASSIGTEAFF. The CDR3, as DNA: TGTGCCAGCAGCATCGGGACAGAGGCTTTCTTT.

This chain uses TRBV19 with TRBJ2-1, with 7 bases fitting TRBD1. Unmatched junction bases numbered 12, after V lost 3 bases and J lost 1 base. CDR3 size: 18 residues. From germline, CDR1 is LNHDA and CDR2 SQIVND (reference sequence). CDR3 in DNA: TGTGCCAGTAGTATCGCGACAGGGCTTCTAGGATCCTACAATGAGCAGTTCTTC. It is translated as CASSIATGLLGSYNEQFF.

The chain uses TRBV3-1 (or the pseudogene TRBV3-2) and TRBJ1-2; 9 nucleotides agree with TRBD1. The CDR3 contains 16 residues. The V gene's germline CDR1 is LGHDT and CDR2 YNNKEL (reference sequence). V gave up 2 bases and J gave up 3 bases; unmatched junction bases: 7. The CDR3 DNA reads as TGTGCCAGCAGCCAACCCTCACAGGGGGCATACTATGGCTACACCTTC. Translated, it gives CASSQPSQGAYYGYTF.

This clone was seen once. The CDR3 reads CAISWEGGRTDTQYF. CDR3 sequence (DNA): TGTGCCATCAGTTGGGAGGGCGGGAGGACAGATACGCAGTATTTT. The chain joins TRBV10-3 to TRBJ2-3; 8 positions match TRBD2. Germline V gene data show CDR1 as ENHRY and CDR2 as SYGVKD. This CDR3 is 15 amino acids long. V dropped 5 bases and J dropped 3; count of bases not matched to a gene: 7.

V gene TRBV18 combines with J gene TRBJ1-5; TRBD1 might be the D (6 bases). The germline CDR1 and CDR2 sequences are KGHSH and LQKENI. This CDR3 has 14 amino acids. V lost 5 bases and J 4 bases, leaving 12 bases between the germline ends. The CDR3 here is CASSEQGQNQPQHF. CDR3 coding DNA: TGTGCCAGCTCAGAACAGGGTCAGAATCAGCCCCAGCATTTT.

The chain recombines TRBV23-1 with TRBJ1-1; no clear D. TRBV23-1 is filed as an ORF, its function uncertain. CDR3 length equals 14 residues. Trimming cost V 7 bases and J 4 bases, with 16 bases left between them. For the CDR3, the DNA is TGCGCCAGCAAGCTCATGTGGCGAGGCACTGAAGCTTTCTTT. Protein product: CASKLMWRGTEAFF.

The chain carries TRBV5-1 and TRBJ2-5; tentative D call: TRBD2 (5 bases). Germline V gene lookup returns CDR1 SGHRS and CDR2 YFSETQ. This CDR3 is 18 amino acids long. The ends were cut back, 2 bases at V and 3 bases at J, with 23 bases in the middle. As DNA, the CDR3 is TGCGCCAGCAGCTTCTCGCAGGACTCCTTGGGTTTCAAAGAGACCCAGTACTTC. Its protein is CASSFSQDSLGFKETQYF.